These 4 T cell receptor beta chains originate from one sample sequenced in a study of neurological immune-mediated disorders. TCRdb re-called the 5' RACE reads with MiXCR, one entry per CDR3 protein. The table records roughly 29,000 distinct CDR3 sequences, less than 25% of them present only once. What was sequenced was CD4+ T cells from blood. All receptors come from a man between 45 and 60 years old with HTLV-1-associated myelopathy (HAM/TSP).

The sample holds many counts of this clonotype. The chain is built from TRBV19 and TRBJ1-2; D not resolved. V was pared by 0 bases and J by 10 bases, with 9 bases between. The germline gives CDR1 LNHDA, CDR2 SQIVND (reference sequence). CDR3 length equals 12 residues. In DNA form, the CDR3 reads TGTGCCAGTAGTATAGATCGGGCTTCCTACACCTTC. Protein: CASSIDRASYTF.

The rearrangement links TRBV5-1 to TRBJ2-3; maybe TRBD1 (6 bases). V shed 5 bases and J shed 0 bases, with 13 bases lying between them. The germline CDR1 and CDR2 sequences are SGHRS and YFSETQ. The CDR3 spans 15 residues. CDR3 nucleotides: TGCGCCAGCAGGATTGAAGGACAGAGCACAGATACGCAGTATTTT. Protein product: CASRIEGQSTDTQYF.

Many counts were recorded for this clonotype. This chain connects TRBV12-3 or TRBV12-4 to TRBJ2-6; D ambiguous. Deletions cut 8 bases from V and 4 bases from J, with 18 bases between. The CDR3 extends over 16 amino acids. The CDR3 spells CASHLSLRSGANVLTF. The DNA for the CDR3 is TGTGCCAGCCACCTGAGTCTGAGAAGCGGGGCCAACGTCCTGACTTTC.

Ten or more counts support this clonotype. The chain recombines TRBV7-2 with TRBJ2-1; tentatively, D is TRBD2 (5 bases). The CDR3 totals 16 residues. Germline V gene sequence: CDR1 SGHTA, CDR2 FQGNSA. V was trimmed by 5 bases and J by 2 bases, leaving 16 bases between them. CDR3 bases: TGTGCCAGCAGCCCCCATGTGGGAGAACCCTACAATGAGCAGTTCTTC. This codes for CASSPHVGEPYNEQFF.